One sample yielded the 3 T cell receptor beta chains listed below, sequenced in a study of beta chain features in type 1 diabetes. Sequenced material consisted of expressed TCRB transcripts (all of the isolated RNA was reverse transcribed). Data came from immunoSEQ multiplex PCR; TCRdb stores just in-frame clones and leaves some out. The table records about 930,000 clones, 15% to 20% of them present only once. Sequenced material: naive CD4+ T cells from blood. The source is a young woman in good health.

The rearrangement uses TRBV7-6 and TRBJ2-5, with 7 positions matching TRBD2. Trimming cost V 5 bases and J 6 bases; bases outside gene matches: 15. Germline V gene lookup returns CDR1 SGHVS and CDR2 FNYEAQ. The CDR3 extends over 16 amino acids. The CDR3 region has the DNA TGTGCCAGCAGCACACGAGCGGGATCGTACGTAAAGACCCAGTACTTC. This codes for CASSTRAGSYVKTQYF.

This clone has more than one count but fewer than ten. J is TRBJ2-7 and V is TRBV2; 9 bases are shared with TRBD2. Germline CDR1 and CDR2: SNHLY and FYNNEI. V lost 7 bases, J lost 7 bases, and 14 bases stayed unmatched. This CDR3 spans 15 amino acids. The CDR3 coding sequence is TGTGCCAGCACCCTATTAGCGGGAGCGCATCAGGAGCAGTACTTC. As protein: CASTLLAGAHQEQYF.

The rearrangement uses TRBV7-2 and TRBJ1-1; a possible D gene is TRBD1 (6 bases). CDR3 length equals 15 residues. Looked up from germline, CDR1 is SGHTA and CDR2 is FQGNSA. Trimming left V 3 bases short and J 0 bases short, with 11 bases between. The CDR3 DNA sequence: TGTGCCAGCAGCTTCTTGCAGGGGATGAACACTGAAGCTTTCTTT. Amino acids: CASSFLQGMNTEAFF.